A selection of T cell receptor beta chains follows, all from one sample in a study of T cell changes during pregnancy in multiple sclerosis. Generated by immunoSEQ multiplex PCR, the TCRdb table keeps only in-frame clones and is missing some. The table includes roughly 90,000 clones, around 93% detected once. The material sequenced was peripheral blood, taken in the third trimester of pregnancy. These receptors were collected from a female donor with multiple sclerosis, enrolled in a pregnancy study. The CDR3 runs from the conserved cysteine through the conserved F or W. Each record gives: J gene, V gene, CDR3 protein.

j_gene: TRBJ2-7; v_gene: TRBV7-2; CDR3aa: CASSLVGTSGTYYEQYF
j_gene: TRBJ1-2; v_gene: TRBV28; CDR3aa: CASKKQGDYGYTF
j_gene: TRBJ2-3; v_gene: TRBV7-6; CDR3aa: CASSPGQTSTDTQYF
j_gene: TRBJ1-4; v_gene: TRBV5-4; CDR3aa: CASSLGGKLFF
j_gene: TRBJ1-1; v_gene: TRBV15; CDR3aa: CATSRDSVGLNTEAFF
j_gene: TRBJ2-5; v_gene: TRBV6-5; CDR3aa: CASSYSAGTETQYF
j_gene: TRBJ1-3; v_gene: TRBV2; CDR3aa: CASRRSGNTIYF
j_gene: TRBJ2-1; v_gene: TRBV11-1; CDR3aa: CASSPGLARGEQFF
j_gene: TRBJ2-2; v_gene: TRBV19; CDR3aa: CASTAGITGELFF
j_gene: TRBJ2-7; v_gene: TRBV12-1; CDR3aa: CASSFGLVVYEQYF
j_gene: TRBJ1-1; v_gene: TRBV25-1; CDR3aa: CASSESDTEAFF
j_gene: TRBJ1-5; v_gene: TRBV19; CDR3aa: CASSERQGASQPQHF
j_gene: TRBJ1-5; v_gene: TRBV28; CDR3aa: CASTPSVGGPQHF
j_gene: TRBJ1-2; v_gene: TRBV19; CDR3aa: CASSMTGTGRAYTF
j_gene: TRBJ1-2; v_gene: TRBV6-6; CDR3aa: CASSRDRAADGYTF
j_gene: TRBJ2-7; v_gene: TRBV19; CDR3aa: CASSIGPASYEQYF
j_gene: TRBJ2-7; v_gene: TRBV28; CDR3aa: CASSPSTGAYEQYF
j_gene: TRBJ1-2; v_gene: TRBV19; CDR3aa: CASRLGVATGGYTF
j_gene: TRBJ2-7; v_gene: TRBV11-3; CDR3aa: CASSLVTSGRDEQYF
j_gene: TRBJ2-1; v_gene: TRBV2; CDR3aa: CASSVSWGLGSDNEQFF
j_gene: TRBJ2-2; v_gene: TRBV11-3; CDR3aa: CASSPTVPGGELFF
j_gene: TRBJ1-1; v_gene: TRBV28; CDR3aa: CASTRPTEAFF
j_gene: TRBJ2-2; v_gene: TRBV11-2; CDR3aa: CASSRRTSGGTGELFF
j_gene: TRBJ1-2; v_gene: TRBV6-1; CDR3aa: CASSRDRDGYTF
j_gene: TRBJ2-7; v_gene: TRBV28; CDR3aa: CASSWPGSGSDSSYEQYF
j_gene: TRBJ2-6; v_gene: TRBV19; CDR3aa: CASTWTGSSGANVLTF
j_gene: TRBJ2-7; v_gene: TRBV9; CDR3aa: CASSLRLDSYEQYF
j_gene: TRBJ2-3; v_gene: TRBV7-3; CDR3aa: CASSLSAGTSTDTQYF
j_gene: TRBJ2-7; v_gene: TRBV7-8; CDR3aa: CASSLVPDSYEQYF
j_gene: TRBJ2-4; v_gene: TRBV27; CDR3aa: CASSGREKNIQYF
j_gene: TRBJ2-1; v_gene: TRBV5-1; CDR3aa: CASSAGLASYNEQFF